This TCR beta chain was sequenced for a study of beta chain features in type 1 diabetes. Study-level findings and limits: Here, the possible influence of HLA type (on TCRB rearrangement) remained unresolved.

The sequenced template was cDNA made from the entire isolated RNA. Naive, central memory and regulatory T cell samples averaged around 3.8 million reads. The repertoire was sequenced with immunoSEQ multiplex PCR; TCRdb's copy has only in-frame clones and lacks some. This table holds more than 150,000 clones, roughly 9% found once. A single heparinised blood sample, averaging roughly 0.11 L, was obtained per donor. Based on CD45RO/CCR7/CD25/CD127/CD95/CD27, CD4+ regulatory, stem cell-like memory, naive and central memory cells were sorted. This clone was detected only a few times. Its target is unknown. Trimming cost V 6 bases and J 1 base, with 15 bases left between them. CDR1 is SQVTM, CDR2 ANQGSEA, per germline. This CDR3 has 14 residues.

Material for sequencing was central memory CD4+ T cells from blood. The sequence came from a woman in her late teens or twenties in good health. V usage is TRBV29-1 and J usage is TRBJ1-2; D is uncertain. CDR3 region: CSVSSLHSNYGYTF. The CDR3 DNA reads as TGCAGCGTATCGTCCCTTCATAGTAACTATGGCTACACCTTC.